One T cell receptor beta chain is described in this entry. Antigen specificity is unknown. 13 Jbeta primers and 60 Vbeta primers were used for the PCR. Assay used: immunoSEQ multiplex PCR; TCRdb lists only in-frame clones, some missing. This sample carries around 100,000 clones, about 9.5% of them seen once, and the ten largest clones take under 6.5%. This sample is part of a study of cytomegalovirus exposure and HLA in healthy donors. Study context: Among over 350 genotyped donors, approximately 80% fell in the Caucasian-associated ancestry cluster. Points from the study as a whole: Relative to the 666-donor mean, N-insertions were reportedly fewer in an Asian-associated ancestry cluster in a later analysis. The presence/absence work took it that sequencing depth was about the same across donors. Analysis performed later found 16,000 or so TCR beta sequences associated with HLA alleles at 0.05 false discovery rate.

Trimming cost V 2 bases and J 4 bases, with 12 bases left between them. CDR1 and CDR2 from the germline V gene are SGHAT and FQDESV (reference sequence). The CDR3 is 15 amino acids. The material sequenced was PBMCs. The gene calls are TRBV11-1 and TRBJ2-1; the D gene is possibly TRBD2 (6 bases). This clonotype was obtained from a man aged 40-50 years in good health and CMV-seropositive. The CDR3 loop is CASSLWASEYNEQFF. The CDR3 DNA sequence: TGTGCCAGCAGCTTATGGGCTAGCGAATACAATGAGCAGTTCTTC.